Listed below are T cell receptor beta chains from one sample, sequenced in a study of shared clonotypes between healthy human individuals. TCRdb keeps only in-frame clones here, not all; method: immunoSEQ multiplex PCR. The sample records approximately 940,000 clones, over 60% being singletons. The source material was memory CD4+ T cells sorted from blood. These receptors were obtained from a man aged 18 to 35 in good health. Each CDR3 is given without its conserved first and last residue. The order of the fields is V gene, D gene, CDR3 protein. A D gene is named only where the DNA matches it firmly.

>TRBV10-3|-
AISDSPGSNSPLH
>TRBV6-5|-
ASSYGVGGQPQH
>TRBV19|TRBD2
ASSNPGLTYEQY
>TRBV5-4|-
ASSLVGGQGETQY
>TRBV30|-
AWSVPMAGTNSPLH
>TRBV5-4|-
ASSTEHGNEQY
>TRBV30|-
AWSMNYGYT
>TRBV5-1|TRBD1
ASSLRPGQGYEQY
>TRBV19|-
ASRWETSTDTQY
>TRBV6-1|TRBD1
ASSEAQGASTEAF
>TRBV9|TRBD2
ASSVAGGKVPYEQY
>TRBV5-6|-
ASSLGPTNT
>TRBV27|-
ASSFSSPPDTQY
>TRBV14|TRBD1
ASRRQGSSYGYT
>TRBV5-4|TRBD1
ASSLGGDRSEAF
>TRBV6-1|TRBD1
ASSGGQGSSYNSPLH
>TRBV20-1|-
SGRGGYGYT
>TRBV27|-
ASSFLGSPLH
>TRBV7-3|TRBD1
ASSSGGIGAEAF
>TRBV4-3|-
ASSPTQGSFNYGYT
>TRBV11-3|TRBD1
ASTRLPGQPYEQY
>TRBV23-1|-
ASSQSGGANQPQH
>TRBV5-1|-
ASTPMTVSGYNEQF
>TRBV10-3|-
AIEFRSTDTQY
>TRBV10-1|TRBD2
ASSRLAGTGELF
>TRBV7-9|TRBD1
ASSATGVEAF
>TRBV7-9|-
ASSFRVGYSTDTQY
>TRBV4-2|-
ASSPRQNEQF
>TRBV11-2|-
ASSLDWNEQY
>TRBV4-3|-
ASSQGGAGSTEAF
>TRBV6-1|-
ATRPTHTEAF
>TRBV30|TRBD2
AWSLAGAQGTQY
>TRBV2|-
ASSPPGLGEYEQY
>TRBV29-1|-
SVGASFWAEQY
>TRBV11-3|TRBD2
ASSLDPNSGRPLEQF
>TRBV14|-
ASSRQRGAVGTQY
>TRBV5-1|-
ASSQDAPSGGSPLH
>TRBV9|-
ASTSVVVGGATGELF
>TRBV23-1|TRBD1
ASDPGTGGEKLF
>TRBV19|-
ASSMTGLDYGYT